This entry concerns a single T cell receptor (beta chain). Its target is unknown. This specimen comes from a study of Tregs in tolerant kidney transplant recipients. Study context: CD4+CD25+CD127- cells came from approximately 3-day belatacept mixed lymphocyte reactions, some with roughly 5-day graft donor restimulation.

With V trimmed by 5 bases and J by 4 bases, 10 bases remained unmatched. Germline V lookup: CDR1 SGHDT, CDR2 YYEEEE. This CDR3 has 16 residues. Study-wide results and caveats: The most relevant donor-specific Treg TCRbeta repertoire apparently came from expansion with activated donor B cells.

Produced via immunoSEQ multiplex PCR; TCRdb's table is partial and in-frame only. The data show 15,000 to 20,000 clones, about 61% seen once. The V and J genes are TRBV5-6 and TRBJ2-5; 11 nucleotides align to TRBD2. The specimen was Tregs from blood cultured with allogeneic cells. The receptor's source is a human donor in good health. The CDR3 DNA is TGTGCCAGCAGTCAAACTCTAGCGGGAGGAACAGAGACCCAGTACTTC. Encoded protein: CASSQTLAGGTETQYF.